This passage covers 2 T cell receptor beta chains from one sample sequenced in a study of T cell responses to AZD1222 COVID-19 vaccine. The protocol was immunoSEQ multiplex PCR, while the TCRdb copy is restricted to in-frame clones and leaves out a portion. The sample contains more than 100,000 clones, 80% to 95% of which appear only once. Material: peripheral blood, obtained on day 0 of AZD1222 vaccination. The receptors stem from an adult in good health.

In its sample, this clone was seen once. This sequence joins TRBV5-4 and TRBJ2-7, with D unclear. V shed 3 bases and J shed 5 bases, with 6 bases lying between them. The germline CDR1 and CDR2 sequences are SGHNT and YYREEE (reference sequence). This CDR3 region has 11 residues. The CDR3 loop reads CASSSGNEQYF. As DNA, the CDR3 is TGTGCCAGCAGCTCTGGGAACGAGCAGTACTTC.

The rearrangement joins TRBV6-5 to TRBJ2-7; D call uncertain. V gave up 5 bases and J gave up 5 bases, with 7 bases separating them. Germline CDR1 and CDR2: MNHEY and SVGAGI. The CDR3 has 11 residues. CDR3 in DNA: TGTGCCAGCAGTCCCCTTGACGAGCAGTACTTC. This codes for CASSPLDEQYF.